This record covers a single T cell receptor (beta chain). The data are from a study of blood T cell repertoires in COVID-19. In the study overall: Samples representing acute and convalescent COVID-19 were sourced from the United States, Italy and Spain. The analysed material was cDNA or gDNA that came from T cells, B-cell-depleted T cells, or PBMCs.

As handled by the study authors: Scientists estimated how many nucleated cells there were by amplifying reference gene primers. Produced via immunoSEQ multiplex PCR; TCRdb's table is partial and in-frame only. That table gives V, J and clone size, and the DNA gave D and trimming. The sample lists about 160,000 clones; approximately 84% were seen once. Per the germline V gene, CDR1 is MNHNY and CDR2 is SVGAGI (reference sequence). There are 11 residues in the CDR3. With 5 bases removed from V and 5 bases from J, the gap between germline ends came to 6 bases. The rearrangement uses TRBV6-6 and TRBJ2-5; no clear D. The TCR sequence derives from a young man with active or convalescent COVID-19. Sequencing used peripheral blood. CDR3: CASSPGETQYF. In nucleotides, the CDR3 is TGTGCCAGCAGTCCCGGGGAGACCCAGTACTTC.